One sample yielded the 18 T cell receptor beta chains listed below, sequenced in a study of shared clonotypes between healthy human individuals. CD8 cells classed as naive were CD45RO-negative and positively selected for CCR7, excluding terminally differentiated effector memory CD45RA+ cells. Using immunoSEQ multiplex PCR, the repertoire was profiled, and TCRdb retains in-frame clones only, with some absent. The data show around 2.1 million clones, 90% to 95% seen once. Sequenced: naive CD8+ T cells from PBMCs. The receptors come from a young man in good health. Some clones in this sample may be carry-over from other donors' samples.

The chain couples TRBV11-2 to TRBJ2-2, with D unresolved. The CDR3 covers 17 residues. V lost 2 bases and J lost 6, with 19 bases in between. Per the germline V gene, CDR1 is SGHAT and CDR2 is FQNNGV. The CDR3 nucleotides read TGTGCCAGCAGCTTATCTCGGCCACGCGATTCTGCCGGGGAGCTGTTTTTT. Translating gives CASSLSRPRDSAGELFF.

For this clone: The same CDR3 also results from other DNA sequences found in this sample. The gene calls are TRBV28 and TRBJ1-1, with 11 bases fitting TRBD1. CDR1 is MDHEN, CDR2 SYDVKM, per germline. The trim removed 1 base at V and 4 bases at J, leaving 2 bases unmatched. The CDR3 covers 15 residues. The CDR3 here is CASSLSGTGGTEAFF. Written as DNA, the CDR3 is TGTGCCAGCAGTTTATCAGGGACAGGGGGCACTGAAGCTTTCTTT.

CDR3 in DNA: TGTGCCAGCAGCTTAGCACGGGAGACCTACGAGCAGTACTTC. Amino acids: CASSLARETYEQYF. The rearrangement joins TRBV13 to TRBJ2-7, with D maybe TRBD2 (6 bases). Between the trimmed V and J ends, which lost 1 base and 2 bases, there was a span of 9 bases. The CDR3 extends over 14 amino acids. CDR1 PRHDT and CDR2 FYEKMQ come from the germline V gene (reference sequence).

This clone is a singleton in its sample. The genes are TRBV5-4 and TRBJ2-1; 13 bases are shared with TRBD2. CDR1 is SGHNT and CDR2 is YYREEE in the germline V gene (reference sequence). J lost 0 bases, V lost 3 bases, and 6 bases had no gene match. This CDR3 has 18 residues. The CDR3 loop reads CASSSRLAGGGSYNEQFF. CDR3 DNA sequence: TGTGCCAGCAGCTCAAGACTAGCGGGAGGCGGCTCCTACAATGAGCAGTTCTTC.

The chain combines TRBV29-1 with TRBJ2-5; 8 bases line up with TRBD2. Germline CDR1 SQVTM, CDR2 ANQGSEA. The CDR3 has 13 amino acids. V shed 5 bases and J 3 bases; nucleotides not matched to a gene: 5. The CDR3 nucleotides read TGCAGCGTTCTTTGGGGACTAGAAGAGACCCAGTACTTC. Its translation is CSVLWGLEETQYF.

The chain is built from TRBV11-2 and TRBJ2-7, with D possibly TRBD1 on 5 matching bases. CDR3 length: 14 residues. The V end was cut by 1 base, the J end by 6 bases, with 13 bases between. Germline CDR1 and CDR2: SGHAT and FQNNGV. The CDR3 DNA reads as TGTGCCAGCAGCTTAGGACAGAAGATTGCCGAGCAGTACTTC. It is translated as CASSLGQKIAEQYF.

This sequence joins TRBV28 and TRBJ2-7; 9 bases fit TRBD1. CDR3 size: 15 residues. V lost 6 bases and J lost 2; bases outside the gene matches: 8. Germline CDR1 is MDHEN and CDR2 is SYDVKM. The CDR3 is CASSLEDRGPYEQYF. Here the CDR3 DNA reads TGTGCCAGCAGCCTAGAGGACAGGGGCCCCTACGAGCAGTACTTC.

This chain joins TRBV28 and TRBJ2-3; tentative D call: TRBD2 (5 bases). V was pared by 5 bases and J by 3 bases, with 18 bases between. From germline, CDR1 is MDHEN and CDR2 SYDVKM. This CDR3 comprises 16 residues. The CDR3 protein is CASSRSPGSVTDTQYF. DNA of the CDR3: TGTGCCAGCAGTCGATCCCCGGGGTCTGTAACAGATACGCAGTATTTT.

The chain uses TRBV19 and TRBJ1-4, with unresolved D. This CDR3 region has 14 residues. From germline, CDR1 is LNHDA and CDR2 SQIVND (reference sequence). V dropped 6 bases and J dropped 0 bases, with 8 bases sitting between them. The CDR3 here is CASSAPATNEKLFF. DNA for the CDR3: TGTGCCAGTAGCGCTCCTGCAACTAATGAAAAACTGTTTTTT.

This chain joins TRBV28 and TRBJ2-1, with TRBD2 identical over 11 bases. The germline V gene encodes CDR1 MDHEN and CDR2 SYDVKM. V lost 6 bases, J lost 9 bases, and 4 bases stayed unmatched. The CDR3 length is 13 residues. The CDR3 DNA reads TGTGCCAGCAGCTTGGGACTAGCGGTTGAGCAGTTCTTC. Translating it yields CASSLGLAVEQFF.

V gene TRBV6-5 combines with J gene TRBJ2-7; 9 bases align to TRBD1. Germline CDR1 is MNHEY and CDR2 is SVGAGI. This CDR3 region has 14 residues. Trimming removed 6 bases from V and 5 bases from J; junction bases left unmatched: 8. DNA of the CDR3: TGTGCCAGCAGCACGCCGGGACAGGGCAACGAGCAGTACTTC. Its protein product is CASSTPGQGNEQYF.

The rearrangement joins TRBV28 to TRBJ2-6; D possibly corresponds to TRBD2 (6 bases). The CDR3 is made up of 16 amino acids. V was cut by 4 bases and J by 4 bases, with 14 bases left in between. CDR1 is MDHEN and CDR2 is SYDVKM in the germline V gene. This chain's CDR3 is CASSYRSGDGANVLTF. Written as DNA, the CDR3 is TGTGCCAGCAGTTACCGATCGGGGGACGGGGCCAACGTCCTGACTTTC. Full variable domain (rest looked up from reference TRBV28 and TRBJ2-6): DVKVTQSSRYLVKRTGEKVFLECVQDMDHENMFWYRQDPGLGLRLIYFSYDVKMKEKGDIPEGYSVSREKKERFSLILESASTNQTSMYLCASSYRSGDGANVLTFGAGSRLTVL.

The chain couples TRBV7-9 to TRBJ2-7; the match to TRBD2 covers 7 bases. The CDR3 is 18 residues long. Germline CDR1 SEHNR, CDR2 FQNEAQ (reference sequence). With V trimmed by 6 bases and J by 2 bases, 19 bases remained unmatched. CDR3 nucleotide sequence: TGTGCCAGCAGAATAGGACGGGGGGAGAGCGGGGAAACCTACGAGCAGTACTTC. Its translation: CASRIGRGESGETYEQYF.

The chain uses TRBV15 and TRBJ1-4; perhaps TRBD1 as D (6 bases). The germline gives CDR1 LNHNV, CDR2 YYDKDF (reference sequence). This CDR3 is 13 amino acids long. V shed 6 bases and J shed 1 base, with 6 bases lying between them. This CDR3 reads CATRDRTNEKLFF. The CDR3 region has the DNA TGTGCCACCAGGGACAGAACTAATGAAAAACTGTTTTTT. Together with reference TRBV15 and TRBJ1-4, the CDR3 gives the full variable domain: DAMVIQNPRYQVTQFGKPVTLSCSQTLNHNVMYWYQQKSSQAPKLLFHYYDKDFNNEADTPDNFQSRRPNTSFCFLDIRSPGLGDTAMYLCATRDRTNEKLFFGSGTQLSVL.

CDR3 nucleotides: TGTGCCAGCAGCCAAGATCAGACTAGCGGGGGCACGCAGTATTTT. Translated: CASSQDQTSGGTQYF. V usage is TRBV4-2 and J usage is TRBJ2-3; TRBD2 agrees at 12 bases. The J segment lost 9 bases and the V segment lost 0 bases, leaving 4 bases of the junction unmatched. The CDR3 has 15 residues. The germline CDR1 and CDR2 sequences are LGHNA and YNFKEQ.

For this clone: Other DNA sequences in this specimen translate into the identical CDR3. V is TRBV28 and J is TRBJ2-7; 7 bases agree with TRBD1. This CDR3 is built from 14 residues. CDR1 is MDHEN and CDR2 is SYDVKM in the germline V gene. J lost 3 bases, V lost 5 bases, and 7 bases had no gene match. The CDR3 spells CASSPTRDSYEQYF. CDR3 DNA sequence: TGTGCCAGCAGTCCGACGAGGGACAGCTACGAGCAGTACTTC.

The chain combines TRBV10-3 with TRBJ2-3; perhaps TRBD2 as D (6 bases). The V gene lost 2 bases and the J gene lost 0 bases, with 24 bases spanning the gap. Germline V CDR1 and CDR2: ENHRY, SYGVKD. This CDR3 is built from 20 residues. The CDR3 nucleotides read TGTGCCATCAGTGAGAGCCCGGTGCCGGCGGGACTGGAGAGCACAGATACGCAGTATTTT. As protein: CAISESPVPAGLESTDTQYF.

V is TRBV9 and J is TRBJ2-7; possible D gene TRBD2, 7 bases. The V end was cut by 3 bases, the J end by 3 bases, with 10 bases between. The CDR3 length is 13 residues. The germline V gene has CDR1 SGDLS and CDR2 YYNGEE. This CDR3 is CASSEGGLYEQYF. CDR3 DNA sequence: TGTGCCAGCAGCGAGGGGGGGCTCTACGAGCAGTACTTC.